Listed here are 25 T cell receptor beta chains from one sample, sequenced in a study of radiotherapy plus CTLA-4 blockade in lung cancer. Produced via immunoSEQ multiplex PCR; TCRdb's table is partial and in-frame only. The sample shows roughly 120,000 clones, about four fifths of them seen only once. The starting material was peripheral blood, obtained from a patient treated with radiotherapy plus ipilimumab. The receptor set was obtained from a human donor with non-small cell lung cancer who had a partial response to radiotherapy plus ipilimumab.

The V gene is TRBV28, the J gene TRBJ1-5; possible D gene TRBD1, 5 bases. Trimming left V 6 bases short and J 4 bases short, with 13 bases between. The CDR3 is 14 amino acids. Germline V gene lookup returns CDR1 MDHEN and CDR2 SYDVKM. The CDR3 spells CASRTEAGNQPQHF. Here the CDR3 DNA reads TGTGCCAGCAGGACCGAGGCAGGGAATCAGCCCCAGCATTTT.

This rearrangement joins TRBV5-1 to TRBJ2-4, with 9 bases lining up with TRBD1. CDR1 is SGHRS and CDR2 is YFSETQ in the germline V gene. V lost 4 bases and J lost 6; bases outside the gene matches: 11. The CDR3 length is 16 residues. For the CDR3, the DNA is TGCGCCAGCAGCGACGAGACCCTGGACAGGGGAAACATTCAGTACTTC. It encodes CASSDETLDRGNIQYF.

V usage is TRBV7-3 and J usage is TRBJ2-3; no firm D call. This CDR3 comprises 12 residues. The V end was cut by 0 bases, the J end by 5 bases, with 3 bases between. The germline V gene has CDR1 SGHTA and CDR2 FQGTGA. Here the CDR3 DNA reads TGTGCCAGCAGCTTAACTCAAGATACGCAGTATTTT. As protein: CASSLTQDTQYF.

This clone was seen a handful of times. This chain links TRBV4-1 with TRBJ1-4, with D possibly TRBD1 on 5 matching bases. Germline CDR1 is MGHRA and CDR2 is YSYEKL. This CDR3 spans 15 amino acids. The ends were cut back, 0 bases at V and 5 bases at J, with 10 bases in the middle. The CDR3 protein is CASSQDRGENEKLFF. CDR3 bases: TGCGCCAGCAGCCAAGATAGGGGTGAGAATGAAAAACTGTTTTTT.

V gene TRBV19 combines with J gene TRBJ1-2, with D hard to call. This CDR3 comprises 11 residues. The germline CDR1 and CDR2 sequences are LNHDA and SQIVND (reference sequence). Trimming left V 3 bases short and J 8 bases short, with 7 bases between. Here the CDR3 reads CASSIGGGYTF. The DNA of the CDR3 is TGTGCCAGTAGTATTGGAGGAGGCTACACCTTC. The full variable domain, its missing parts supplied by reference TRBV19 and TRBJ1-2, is DGGITQSPKYLFRKEGQNVTLSCEQNLNHDAMYWYRQDPGQGLRLIYYSQIVNDFQKGDIAEGYSVSREKKESFPLTVTSAQKNPTAFYLCASSIGGGYTFGSGTRLTVV.

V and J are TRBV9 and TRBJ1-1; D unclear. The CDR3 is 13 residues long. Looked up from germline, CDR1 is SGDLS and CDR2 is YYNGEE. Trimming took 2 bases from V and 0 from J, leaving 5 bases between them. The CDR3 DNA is TGTGCCAGCAGCGTTCCCGTGAACACTGAAGCTTTCTTT. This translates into CASSVPVNTEAFF.

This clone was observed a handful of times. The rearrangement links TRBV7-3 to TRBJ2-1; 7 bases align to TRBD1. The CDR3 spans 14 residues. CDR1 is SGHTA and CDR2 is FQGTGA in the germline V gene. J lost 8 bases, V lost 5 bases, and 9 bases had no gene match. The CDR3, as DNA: TGTGCCAGCAGCCCCGCGGACAGGATCCATGAGCAGTTCTTC. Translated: CASSPADRIHEQFF.

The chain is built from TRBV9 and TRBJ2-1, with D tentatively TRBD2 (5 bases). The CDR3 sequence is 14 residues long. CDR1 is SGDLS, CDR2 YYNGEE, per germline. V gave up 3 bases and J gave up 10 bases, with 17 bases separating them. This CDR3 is CASSDRTQRGEQFF. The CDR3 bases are TGTGCCAGCAGCGATCGGACCCAAAGAGGGGAGCAGTTCTTC.

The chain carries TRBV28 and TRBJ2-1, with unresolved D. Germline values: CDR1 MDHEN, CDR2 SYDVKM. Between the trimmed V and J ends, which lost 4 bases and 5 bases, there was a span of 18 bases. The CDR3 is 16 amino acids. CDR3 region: CASSSPTELQDNEQFF. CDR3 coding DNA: TGTGCCAGCAGTTCCCCCACCGAGCTCCAGGACAATGAGCAGTTCTTC.

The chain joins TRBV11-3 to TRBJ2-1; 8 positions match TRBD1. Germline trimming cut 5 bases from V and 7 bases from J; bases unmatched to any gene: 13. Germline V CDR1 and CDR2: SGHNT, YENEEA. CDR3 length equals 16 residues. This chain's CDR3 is CASSPGGRGPFNEQFF. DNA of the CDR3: TGTGCCAGCAGCCCCGGAGGCAGGGGGCCGTTTAATGAGCAGTTCTTC.

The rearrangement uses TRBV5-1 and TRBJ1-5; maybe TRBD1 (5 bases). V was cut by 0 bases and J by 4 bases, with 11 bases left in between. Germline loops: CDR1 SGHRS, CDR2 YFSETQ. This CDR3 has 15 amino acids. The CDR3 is CASSLDGRENQPQHF. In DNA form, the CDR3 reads TGCGCCAGCAGCTTGGACGGCAGGGAAAATCAGCCCCAGCATTTT.

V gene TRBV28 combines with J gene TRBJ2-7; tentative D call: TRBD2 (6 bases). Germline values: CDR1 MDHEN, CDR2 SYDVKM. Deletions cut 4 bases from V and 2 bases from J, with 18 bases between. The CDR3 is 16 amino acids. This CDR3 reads CASSSNKRVGTYEQYF. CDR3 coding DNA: TGTGCCAGCAGTTCCAATAAGCGGGTTGGTACCTACGAGCAGTACTTC. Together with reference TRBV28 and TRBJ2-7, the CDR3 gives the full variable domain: DVKVTQSSRYLVKRTGEKVFLECVQDMDHENMFWYRQDPGLGLRLIYFSYDVKMKEKGDIPEGYSVSREKKERFSLILESASTNQTSMYLCASSSNKRVGTYEQYFGPGTRLTVT.

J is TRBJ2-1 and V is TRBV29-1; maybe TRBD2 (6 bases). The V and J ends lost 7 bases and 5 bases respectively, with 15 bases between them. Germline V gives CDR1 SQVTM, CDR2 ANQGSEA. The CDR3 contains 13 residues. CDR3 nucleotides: TGCAGCGCCGAAGTAGCGGTTCACAATGAGCAGTTCTTC. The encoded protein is CSAEVAVHNEQFF.

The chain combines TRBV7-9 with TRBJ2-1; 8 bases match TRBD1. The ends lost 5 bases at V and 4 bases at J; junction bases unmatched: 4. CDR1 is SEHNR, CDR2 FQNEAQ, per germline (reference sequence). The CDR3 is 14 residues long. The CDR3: CASSPRTGYNEQFF. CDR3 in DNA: TGTGCCAGCAGCCCACGGACAGGGTACAATGAGCAGTTCTTC.

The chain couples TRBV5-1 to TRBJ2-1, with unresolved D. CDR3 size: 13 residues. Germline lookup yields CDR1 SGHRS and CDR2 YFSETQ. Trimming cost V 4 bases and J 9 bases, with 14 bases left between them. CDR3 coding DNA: TGCGCCAGCAGCCTAACCCCAGGCAGTGAGCAGTTCTTC. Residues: CASSLTPGSEQFF.

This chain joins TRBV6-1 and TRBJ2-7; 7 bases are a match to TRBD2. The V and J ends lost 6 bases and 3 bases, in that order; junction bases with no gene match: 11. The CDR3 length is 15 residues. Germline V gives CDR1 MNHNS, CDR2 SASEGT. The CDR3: CASRGGVWQGYEQYV. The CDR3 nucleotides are TGTGCCAGCAGGGGGGGGGTTTGGCAGGGCTACGAGCAGTACGTC.

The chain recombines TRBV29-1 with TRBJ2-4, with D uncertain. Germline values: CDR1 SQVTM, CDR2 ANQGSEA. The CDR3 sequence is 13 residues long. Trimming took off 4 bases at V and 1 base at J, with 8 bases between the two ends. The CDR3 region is CSVGESAKNIQYF. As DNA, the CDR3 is TGCAGCGTTGGTGAGAGTGCCAAAAACATTCAGTACTTC.

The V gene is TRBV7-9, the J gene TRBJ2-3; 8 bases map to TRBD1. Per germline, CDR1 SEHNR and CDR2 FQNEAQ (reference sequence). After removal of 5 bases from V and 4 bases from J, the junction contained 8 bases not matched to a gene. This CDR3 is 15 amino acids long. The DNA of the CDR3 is TGTGCCAGCAGCACGCGGACAGGGAGCGCAGATACGCAGTATTTT. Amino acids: CASSTRTGSADTQYF.

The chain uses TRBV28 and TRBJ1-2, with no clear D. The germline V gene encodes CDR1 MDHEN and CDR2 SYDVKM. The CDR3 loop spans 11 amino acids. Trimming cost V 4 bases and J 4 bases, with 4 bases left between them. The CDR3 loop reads CASSSLYGYTF. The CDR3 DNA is TGTGCCAGCAGTTCCCTCTATGGCTACACCTTC.

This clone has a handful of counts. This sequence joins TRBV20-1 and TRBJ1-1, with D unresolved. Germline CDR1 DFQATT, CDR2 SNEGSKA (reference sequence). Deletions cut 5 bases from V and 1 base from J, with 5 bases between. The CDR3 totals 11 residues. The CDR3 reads CSAFSNTEAFF. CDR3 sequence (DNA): TGCAGTGCTTTCTCGAACACTGAAGCTTTCTTT.

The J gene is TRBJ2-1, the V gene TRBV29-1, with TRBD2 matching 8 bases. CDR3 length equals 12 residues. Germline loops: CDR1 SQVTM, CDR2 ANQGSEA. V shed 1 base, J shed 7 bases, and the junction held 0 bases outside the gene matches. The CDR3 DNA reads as TGCAGCGTTGAAGTAGCGGGGAATGAGCAGTTCTTC. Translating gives CSVEVAGNEQFF.

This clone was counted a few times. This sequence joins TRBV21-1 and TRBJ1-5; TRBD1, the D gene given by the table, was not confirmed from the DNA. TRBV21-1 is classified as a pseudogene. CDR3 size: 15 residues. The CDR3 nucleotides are TGTGCCAGCAGCAAAGTGACAGGCTGCAATCAGCCCCAGCATTTT. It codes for CASSKVTGCNQPQHF.

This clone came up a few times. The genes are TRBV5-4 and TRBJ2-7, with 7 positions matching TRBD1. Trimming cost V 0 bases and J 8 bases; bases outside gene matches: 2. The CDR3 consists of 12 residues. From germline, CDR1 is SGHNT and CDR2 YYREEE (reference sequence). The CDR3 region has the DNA TGTGCCAGCAGCTTGGGACAGGGTAAGCAGTACGTC. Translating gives CASSLGQGKQYV.

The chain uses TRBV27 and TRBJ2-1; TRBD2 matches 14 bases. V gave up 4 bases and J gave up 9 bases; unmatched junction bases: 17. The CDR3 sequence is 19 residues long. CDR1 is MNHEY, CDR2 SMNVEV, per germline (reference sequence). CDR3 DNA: TGTGCCAGCAGTTCCCACGGACTAGCGGGAGGTCCCTCGGGTTTTGAGCAGTTCTTC. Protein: CASSSHGLAGGPSGFEQFF.

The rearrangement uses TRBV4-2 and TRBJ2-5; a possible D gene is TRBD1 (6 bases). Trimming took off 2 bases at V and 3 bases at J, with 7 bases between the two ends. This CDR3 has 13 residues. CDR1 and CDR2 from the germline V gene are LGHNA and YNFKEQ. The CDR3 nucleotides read TGTGCCAGCAGCCAACCAGGGGAAGAGACCCAGTACTTC. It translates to CASSQPGEETQYF.